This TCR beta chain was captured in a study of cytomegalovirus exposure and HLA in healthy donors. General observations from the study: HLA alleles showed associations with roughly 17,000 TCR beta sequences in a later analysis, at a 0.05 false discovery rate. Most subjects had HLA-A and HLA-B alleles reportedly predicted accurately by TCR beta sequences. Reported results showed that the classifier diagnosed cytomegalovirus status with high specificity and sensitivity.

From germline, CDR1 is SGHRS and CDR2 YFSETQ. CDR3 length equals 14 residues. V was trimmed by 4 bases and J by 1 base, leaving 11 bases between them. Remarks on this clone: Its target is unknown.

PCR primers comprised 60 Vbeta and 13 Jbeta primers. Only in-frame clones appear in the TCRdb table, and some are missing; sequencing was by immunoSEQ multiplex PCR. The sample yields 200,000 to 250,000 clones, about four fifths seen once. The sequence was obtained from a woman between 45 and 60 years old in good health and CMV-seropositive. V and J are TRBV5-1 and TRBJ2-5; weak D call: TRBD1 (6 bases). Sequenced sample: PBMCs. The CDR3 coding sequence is TGCGCCAGCAGCGACACAGGGCTCCAAGAGACCCAGTACTTC. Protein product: CASSDTGLQETQYF. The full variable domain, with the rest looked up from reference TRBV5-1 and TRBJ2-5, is KAGVTQTPRYLIKTRGQQVTLSCSPISGHRSVSWYQQTPGQGLQFLFEYFSETQRNKGNFPGRFSGRQFSNSRSEMNVSTLELGDSALYLCASSDTGLQETQYFGPGTRLLVL.